The clone carrying this T cell receptor (beta chain) has ten or more counts. Its antigen remains unknown. The sample comes from a study of neurological immune-mediated disorders. The study, taken as a whole, reports: The highest TCR clonal expansion occurred in HTLV-1-associated myelopathy; multiple sclerosis fell below healthy controls. None of the CDR3 amino acid sequences of expanded clones recurred across subjects, suggesting private repertoires in all groups.

Trimming at V came to 6 bases and at J to 0 bases, leaving 4 bases not matched to a gene. There are 14 residues in the CDR3. Synthesis of cDNA was carried out by template-switch 5'RACE. The reaction used 10-nucleotide random UMIs. Whenever a sequencing run was performed, it yielded over 170 million TCR-beta sequences from 15-18 subjects. TCRdb analysed the 5' RACE reads with MiXCR anew, one entry per CDR3 protein. The profile covers about 50,000 distinct CDR3 sequences, with 15% to 20% appearing a single time and 4% to 4.5% taken by the ten largest. Sequencing was performed on PBMCs. This clonotype was obtained from a man aged 55-75 years in good health. The chain joins TRBV12-3 or TRBV12-4 to TRBJ2-7; TRBD1 aligns across 8 bases. As DNA, the CDR3 is TGTGCCAGCAGAACAGGGGGTAGCTCCTACGAGCAGTACTTC. Its translation: CASRTGGSSYEQYF.